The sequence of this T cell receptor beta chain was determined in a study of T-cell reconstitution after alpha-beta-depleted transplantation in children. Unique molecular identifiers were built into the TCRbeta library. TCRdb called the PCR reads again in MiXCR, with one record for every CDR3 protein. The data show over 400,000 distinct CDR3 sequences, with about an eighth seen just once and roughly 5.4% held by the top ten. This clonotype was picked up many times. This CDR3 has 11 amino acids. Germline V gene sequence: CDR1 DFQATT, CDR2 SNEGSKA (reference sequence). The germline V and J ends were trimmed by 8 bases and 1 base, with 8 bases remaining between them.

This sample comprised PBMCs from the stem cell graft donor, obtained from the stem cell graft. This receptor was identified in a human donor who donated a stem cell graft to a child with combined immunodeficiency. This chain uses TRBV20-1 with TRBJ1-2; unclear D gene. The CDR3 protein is CSSYNNYGYTF. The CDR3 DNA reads TGCAGTTCATACAATAACTATGGCTACACCTTC.